The source of this T cell receptor beta chain is a study of spatial heterogeneity in lung cancer. Time point described: sample taken at primary tumor resection. Whole RNA was taken from tumor, nontumor lung or frozen PBMC; it was then sequenced unsorted. The CDR3 runs 16 residues. Trimming removed 4 bases at V and 5 bases at J, with 18 bases between. Germline assignment: CDR1 SGHRS and CDR2 YFSETQ. TCRdb re-derived calls from the 5' RACE reads in MiXCR, one entry per CDR3 protein. The sample yields 10,000 to 15,000 distinct CDR3 sequences, approximately 3.5% seen once. This clonotype has a count of ten or more.

The chain recombines TRBV5-1 with TRBJ1-4, with D hard to call. The sequence was obtained from a male donor with early-stage non-small cell lung cancer. This material consisted of PBMCs, taken at surgery. The CDR3 DNA sequence: TGCGCCAGCAGCCCTGGCGTCGGACGGCGAAATGAAAAACTGTTTTTT. Translated, it gives CASSPGVGRRNEKLFF. The variable domain in full, completed from reference TRBV5-1 and TRBJ1-4, reads KAGVTQTPRYLIKTRGQQVTLSCSPISGHRSVSWYQQTPGQGLQFLFEYFSETQRNKGNFPGRFSGRQFSNSRSEMNVSTLELGDSALYLCASSPGVGRRNEKLFFGSGTQLSVL.